These T cell receptor beta chains were read from a single sample in a study of response to subunit inactivated influenza vaccine. TCRdb re-derived calls from the RT-PCR reads in MiXCR, one entry per CDR3 protein. The sample lists just under 550,000 distinct CDR3 sequences; approximately 22% were seen once. The same data also went into a second study, on T cells expressing NK-cell markers.

Source: CD4+ T cells sorted from PBMCs, taken 11 to 12 days after vaccination. The receptors stem from a man in his fifties who received an inactivated influenza vaccine. Each CDR3 is given with its conserved first and last residue. D genes are given only for firm matches. For some rows the clone size is stated as once, few or many, or as a class when expanded; others skip it.

cdr3_aa cdr3_nt j_call d_call v_call clone_size
CASSGYGAGEQYF TGTGCCAGCAGCGGGTACGGAGCTGGTGAGCAGTACTTC TRBJ2-7 . TRBV9 few
CASSRTLSAGHTDTQYF TGTGCCAGCAGCCGAACCCTTTCAGCGGGCCACACAGATACGCAGTATTTT TRBJ2-3 . TRBV7-2 .
CASSHGPRGTDTQYF TGTGCCAGCAGCCACGGGCCAAGGGGCACAGATACGCAGTATTTT TRBJ2-3 . TRBV7-9 .
CASSFVLAVDTQYF TGTGCCAGCAGTTTCGTCCTAGCTGTGGATACGCAGTATTTT TRBJ2-3 . TRBV12-3/TRBV12-4 many
CASSQTSYEQYF TGTGCCAGCAGCCAGACAAGCTACGAGCAGTACTTC TRBJ2-7 . TRBV3-1 .
CASSQASEETQYF TGTGCCAGCAGCCAAGCGAGCGAAGAGACCCAGTACTTC TRBJ2-5 . TRBV4-2 .
CSVEDSDSGEQYF TGCAGCGTTGAAGATAGTGACTCTGGGGAGCAGTACTTC TRBJ2-7 . TRBV29-1 .
CASSRVGGGLRYGYTF TGCGCCAGCAGCCGAGTGGGCGGCGGGTTACGATATGGCTACACCTTC TRBJ1-2 . TRBV4-3 .
CASKRSGDSRKGETQYF TGTGCCAGCAAGCGCTCCGGGGACAGTCGTAAGGGGGAGACCCAGTACTTC TRBJ2-5 TRBD1 TRBV27 .
CASSLDRGVQPQHF TGTGCCAGCAGTTTAGACAGGGGCGTCCAGCCCCAGCATTTT TRBJ1-5 TRBD1 TRBV12-3/TRBV12-4 few
CASSLVLAGGVDEQFF TGCGCCAGCAGCTTGGTACTAGCGGGGGGTGTGGATGAGCAGTTCTTC TRBJ2-1 TRBD2 TRBV5-1 .
CATSRERRSGNTIYF TGTGCCACCAGCAGAGAAAGGCGCTCTGGAAACACCATATATTTT TRBJ1-3 . TRBV15 few
CASSLARATGELFF TGTGCCAGCAGCTTAGCCCGCGCCACCGGGGAGCTGTTTTTT TRBJ2-2 . TRBV7-2 few
CASSNLDGQTYEQYF TGTGCCAGCAGCAATTTGGACGGGCAAACTTACGAGCAGTACTTC TRBJ2-7 . TRBV21-1 .
CASSPNLPGNTIYF TGTGCCAGCAGCCCAAATCTACCTGGAAACACCATATATTTT TRBJ1-3 . TRBV7-2 many
CASSVAGGTNEKLFF TGTGCCAGCAGCGTAGCAGGCGGGACTAATGAAAAACTGTTTTTT TRBJ1-4 . TRBV9 once
CSVFRDGTYEQYF TGCAGCGTTTTCCGGGACGGCACCTACGAGCAGTACTTC TRBJ2-7 . TRBV29-1 .
CATSDFSGNEQFF TGTGCCACCAGTGATTTTTCGGGCAATGAGCAGTTCTTC TRBJ2-1 . TRBV24-1 .
CASSLLGYSPDTQYF TGCGCCAGCAGCTTGTTAGGGTATAGCCCAGATACGCAGTATTTT TRBJ2-3 . TRBV5-1 many
CASSSSTGTGYGDTQYF TGCGCCAGCAGCTCGTCTACCGGGACAGGTTATGGAGATACGCAGTATTTT TRBJ2-3 TRBD1 TRBV5-1 few
CASSRPGQGRNEQFF TGTGCCAGCAGTCGCCCAGGACAGGGGAGGAATGAGCAGTTCTTC TRBJ2-1 TRBD1 TRBV12-3/TRBV12-4 few
CASSYPLRGGYEQFF TGTGCCAGCAGTTACCCTCTCAGGGGAGGGTATGAGCAGTTCTTC TRBJ2-1 . TRBV12-3/TRBV12-4 .